The source of this TCR beta chain is a study of T cells in Graves' hyperthyroidism and ophthalmopathy. Study outcomes and limitations: Using 13 V-J features, a model discriminated ophthalmopathy from stable hyperthyroidism. Before onset, ophthalmopathy was predicted by the model a median around 6 months earlier.

TCR beta CDR3 region amplification was performed from RNA transcripts. The HTBI primer set served for first-round RT-PCR of the TCR CDR3. TCRdb redid the calling of the multiplex PCR reads with MiXCR, one entry per CDR3 protein. The sample contains around 300,000 distinct CDR3 sequences, 13% of which appear only once. The CDR3 totals 16 residues. Trimming removed 3 bases from V and 0 bases from J, with 12 bases in between. Germline V lookup: CDR1 SNHLY, CDR2 FYNNEI. This clonotype showed up many times. Its antigen is not known. This sequence originates from a woman aged 25 to 45 with Graves' hyperthyroidism that later progressed to Graves' ophthalmopathy. V is TRBV2 and J is TRBJ2-4; D possibly corresponds to TRBD2 (6 bases). The sequencing sample was made of blood. CDR3 protein: CASSESGLRAKNIQYF. In nucleotides, the CDR3 is TGTGCCAGCAGTGAGAGCGGGCTACGAGCCAAAAACATTCAGTACTTC.